Listed here is a single T cell receptor beta chain. This sample was taken from a study of immune characterization of retroperitoneal liposarcoma. Germline V gene data show CDR1 as MNHNS and CDR2 as SASEGT. This CDR3 is 12 amino acids long. TCRdb reanalysed the PCR reads using MiXCR and keeps one entry per CDR3 protein. The sample includes about 10,000 distinct CDR3 sequences, 27% of them seen just once. Sequencing was performed on tumor tissue. This rearrangement joins TRBV6-1 to TRBJ2-1; D gene ambiguous. The J call may be in error: the DNA end matches TRBJ2-7 better. This TCR came from a female donor with retroperitoneal liposarcoma. CDR3 loop: CASSELGNEQYF. The CDR3 DNA follows: TGTGCCAGCAGTGAGTTGGGGAATGAGCAGTACTTC.